Sequencing of this T cell receptor beta chain was carried out in a study of CD8+ T cells in alopecia areata. For the study at large: For 6 to 18 months, tofacitinib was taken, and 6 months off drug followed. Scoring of severity for treated patients was based on percentage of affected scalp area.

Treatment in this sample: oral pan-JAK inhibitor, 5-10 mg twice daily. Specimens obtained from alopecia areata patients comprised lesional scalp punch biopsies and peripheral blood. RNA was extracted and reverse transcribed into cDNA as the sequencing template. The table came from immunoSEQ multiplex PCR; TCRdb's copy has only in-frame clones and leaves some out. The sample consists of around 150,000 clones, about three fifths of them appearing once. This TCR came from a human donor with alopecia areata. This specimen was CD4+ T cells sorted from blood, taken at week 4, from a patient treated with tofacitinib.

The DNA for the CDR3 is TGTGCCAGCAGCCGACCGGGAGAGCTCCTGGAGCAGTACTTC. Its protein is CASSRPGELLEQYF. This chain links TRBV11-2 with TRBJ2-7; D is perhaps TRBD2 (6 bases). This CDR3 is built from 14 residues. V was pared by 5 bases and J by 7 bases, with 18 bases between. The germline V gene has CDR1 SGHAT and CDR2 FQNNGV.